What follows is one T cell receptor (beta chain) and its context. What it binds is unknown. The CDR3 is 12 residues long. CDR1 is MNHNY and CDR2 is SVGAGI in the germline V gene (reference sequence). V shed 4 bases and J shed 11 bases, with 14 bases lying between them. Sequencing used immunoSEQ multiplex PCR; TCRdb keeps in-frame clones, though not all of them. The profile covers about 29,000 clones, with approximately 90% appearing a single time and 9.5% to 12% taken by the ten largest. The sample belongs to a study of T cell clonotyping in hematopoietic cell transplantation. The study's findings and limits: CD4 and CD8 repertoire contributions could not be separated without sorting.

Recipient blood drawn about 28 days pretransplant and days 30, 100, 180 after. V is TRBV6-6 and J is TRBJ1-1, with D unclear. The clonotype comes from a female patient aged 45-65 years who had an allogeneic stem cell transplant from a related donor, so the T cells may come from the graft donor. Some clones in this sample may be carry-over from other donors' samples. Material: PBMCs, obtained 100 days after allogeneic stem cell transplant. The CDR3 is CASSSSEVEAFF. CDR3 coding DNA: TGTGCCAGCAGTTCCTCGGAGGTTGAGGCTTTCTTT.